Below are 17 T cell receptor beta chains sequenced from a single sample in a study of regulatory T cells in long-lasting Graves disease. To make TCR beta libraries, researchers used iRepertoire HTBI primers and Arm-PCR of CDR3 regions. TCRdb redid the calling of the multiplex PCR reads with MiXCR, one entry per CDR3 protein. The sample yields some 370,000 distinct CDR3 sequences, around 20% seen once. Noted time point: persistent/refractory GD, antithyroid drugs over 5 years with positive TRAb. PBMC-derived RNA was used for the TCR library. Specimen: peripheral blood mononuclear cells (PBMCs), collected when the disease was refractory, from a patient treated with antithyroid drugs. Receptors were obtained from a female donor with Graves disease.

In this sample, this clonotype turned up many times. The chain joins TRBV2 to TRBJ2-7; D might be TRBD2 (5 bases). The CDR3 spans 15 residues. CDR1 and CDR2 from the germline V gene are SNHLY and FYNNEI. Between the trimmed V and J ends, which lost 2 bases and 5 bases, there was a span of 16 bases. Here the CDR3 reads CASSEPRGLRHEQYF. DNA for the CDR3: TGTGCCAGCAGTGAACCCCGCGGGCTCCGCCACGAGCAGTACTTC.

This clonotype was detected only once. A read error may explain this, as a much larger clone is one base away. This CDR3 is missing its conserved last phenylalanine or tryptophan, likely due to a read error. The CDR3 sequence is CASSLWGLVPYEQYL. CDR3 sequence (DNA): TGTGCCAGCAGTTTATGGGGACTAGTCCCCTACGAGCAGTACCTC. This sequence joins TRBV28 and TRBJ2-7, with 8 nucleotides matching TRBD2. The CDR3 sequence is 15 residues long. From germline, CDR1 is MDHEN and CDR2 SYDVKM. The V segment lost 0 bases and the J segment 2 bases; nucleotides outside the gene matches: 3.

Ten or more counts support this clonotype. J is TRBJ1-5 and V is TRBV6-5; 9 positions agree with TRBD1. Germline CDR1 reads MNHEY; CDR2 reads SVGAGI. This CDR3 spans 19 amino acids. The trim removed 4 bases at V and 0 bases at J, leaving 13 bases unmatched. For the CDR3, the DNA is TGTGCCAGCAGTTCCCCCCGGGACAGGGCTGCCTATAGCAATCAGCCCCAGCATTTT. Its protein product is CASSSPRDRAAYSNQPQHF.

This clonotype was observed at least ten times. The gene calls are TRBV11-1 and TRBJ2-5; no definite D call. Per the germline V gene, CDR1 is SGHAT and CDR2 is FQDESV (reference sequence). This CDR3 has 15 amino acids. The germline V and J ends were trimmed by 1 base and 0 bases, with 9 bases remaining between them. The CDR3 DNA is TGTGCCAGCAGCTTAGTTTCGGCAAACCAAGAGACCCAGTACTTC. Its protein is CASSLVSANQETQYF.

The chain joins TRBV6-1 to TRBJ2-3, with 7 bases matching TRBD2. The J segment lost 4 bases and the V segment lost 6 bases, leaving 13 bases of the junction unmatched. There are 16 residues in the CDR3. Germline V gene lookup returns CDR1 MNHNS and CDR2 SASEGT. CDR3 nucleotide sequence: TGTGCCAGCAGACTCCGGGGGGTAGGGAGCCCAGATACGCAGTATTTT. Protein: CASRLRGVGSPDTQYF.

This clonotype showed up just a few times. The chain combines TRBV6-1 with TRBJ2-5; 7 nucleotides align to TRBD1. This CDR3 is 13 amino acids long. Germline V gene lookup returns CDR1 MNHNS and CDR2 SASEGT. The ends lost 8 bases at V and 2 bases at J; junction bases unmatched: 5. CDR3 sequence reads: CASLRDRQETQYF. CDR3 coding DNA: TGTGCCAGCCTCCGGGACAGACAAGAGACCCAGTACTTC.

This clonotype has more than one count but fewer than ten. The CDR3 is CASSFDDNEQYF. CDR3 nucleotides: TGTGCCAGCAGCTTCGATGATAACGAGCAGTACTTC. The chain joins TRBV5-6 to TRBJ2-7, with no clear D. CDR3 length: 12 amino acids. V gave up 2 bases and J gave up 5 bases, with 8 bases separating them. The V gene's germline CDR1 is SGHDT and CDR2 YYEEEE.

The chain couples TRBV6-1 to TRBJ1-6; the match to TRBD1 covers 9 bases. Germline V gene lookup returns CDR1 MNHNS and CDR2 SASEGT. V shed 6 bases, J shed 5 bases, and the junction held 5 bases outside the gene matches. The CDR3 has 15 amino acids. CDR3 in DNA: TGTGCCAGCAGGGCTGGACAGGGGCATAATTCACCCCTCCACTTT. It codes for CASRAGQGHNSPLHF.

V usage is TRBV12-3 or TRBV12-4 and J usage is TRBJ1-2; no definite D call. With 2 bases removed from V and 4 bases from J, the gap between germline ends came to 17 bases. CDR3 length: 16 amino acids. The CDR3 DNA reads TGTGCCAGCAGTTTATGGTCGAGGCAGGAACCCTATGGCTACACCTTC. It is translated as CASSLWSRQEPYGYTF.

The genes are TRBV28 and TRBJ2-1; TRBD1 aligns across 7 bases. Germline lookup yields CDR1 MDHEN and CDR2 SYDVKM. After removal of 4 bases from V and 4 bases from J, the junction contained 7 bases not matched to a gene. The CDR3 loop spans 15 amino acids. The CDR3 DNA sequence: TGTGCCAGCAGTTCTTCCCCGGGACAGTACAATGAGCAGTTCTTC. The encoded protein is CASSSSPGQYNEQFF.

This clonotype was seen ten or more times. The V call is TRBV7-2, the J call TRBJ1-6; the match to TRBD1 covers 9 bases. V lost 3 bases and J lost 9; bases outside the gene matches: 6. The CDR3 contains 15 residues. Per the germline V gene, CDR1 is SGHTA and CDR2 is FQGNSA. This CDR3 is CASSFLQGAGSPLHF. DNA of the CDR3: TGTGCCAGCAGCTTCTTACAGGGGGCAGGTTCACCCCTCCACTTT.

V usage is TRBV13 and J usage is TRBJ2-7; D unclear. In germline, CDR1 is PRHDT, CDR2 FYEKMQ (reference sequence). V was clipped by 5 bases and J by 4 bases, with 21 bases between them. The CDR3 extends over 16 amino acids. The CDR3, as DNA: TGTGCCAGCAGCGCCCATGGAGCGATAGACCGATACGAGCAGTACTTC. It specifies CASSAHGAIDRYEQYF.

The chain is built from TRBV5-1 and TRBJ2-4, with unresolved D. Trimming shortened V by 1 base and J by 0 bases, and 11 bases separated the two germline ends. Germline CDR1 SGHRS, CDR2 YFSETQ. CDR3 length: 16 residues. Here the CDR3 reads CASSLNPSLAKNIQYF. CDR3 nucleotides: TGCGCCAGCAGCTTGAATCCGAGCTTAGCCAAAAACATTCAGTACTTC. The full variable domain, with the rest looked up from reference TRBV5-1 and TRBJ2-4, is KAGVTQTPRYLIKTRGQQVTLSCSPISGHRSVSWYQQTPGQGLQFLFEYFSETQRNKGNFPGRFSGRQFSNSRSEMNVSTLELGDSALYLCASSLNPSLAKNIQYFGAGTRLSVL.

The chain recombines TRBV5-5 with TRBJ2-2; either TRBD1 or TRBD2 may supply D (6 bases each). The germline V gene encodes CDR1 SGHKS and CDR2 YYEKEE (reference sequence). CDR3 length: 15 residues. V shed 1 base and J shed 4 bases, with 11 bases lying between them. The CDR3 sequence: CASSLREGGTGELFF. As DNA, the CDR3 is TGTGCCAGCAGCTTGAGAGAGGGGGGCACCGGGGAGCTGTTTTTT.

This clonotype came up many times. This chain connects TRBV7-2 to TRBJ1-5; weak D call: TRBD1 (5 bases). Germline V gene data show CDR1 as SGHTA and CDR2 as FQGNSA. The length of the CDR3 is 14 residues. Trimming removed 0 bases at V and 7 bases at J, with 10 bases between. The CDR3 DNA sequence: TGTGCCAGCAGCTTAGCGAGGGGTGACCAGCCCCAGCATTTT. Encoded protein: CASSLARGDQPQHF.

This clonotype was seen ten or more times. This chain joins TRBV11-2 and TRBJ1-5; no firm D call. Germline assignment: CDR1 SGHAT and CDR2 FQNNGV. The CDR3 covers 13 residues. The V end lost 5 bases, the J end lost 7 bases, and 12 bases lay between the germline ends. CDR3 sequence (DNA): TGTGCCAGCAGCGTGAGGGAGGAGCAGCCCCAGCATTTT. Residues: CASSVREEQPQHF.

This clonotype was picked up a small number of times. This chain uses TRBV12-3 or TRBV12-4 with TRBJ2-5, with D tentatively TRBD1 or TRBD2 (5 bases each). V lost 7 bases to trimming and J lost 4 bases, with 16 bases between them. This CDR3 has 14 amino acids. DNA of the CDR3: TGTGCCAGCAAAAAGGGACCGGCAGGAGAGACCCAGTACTTC. The encoded protein is CASKKGPAGETQYF.